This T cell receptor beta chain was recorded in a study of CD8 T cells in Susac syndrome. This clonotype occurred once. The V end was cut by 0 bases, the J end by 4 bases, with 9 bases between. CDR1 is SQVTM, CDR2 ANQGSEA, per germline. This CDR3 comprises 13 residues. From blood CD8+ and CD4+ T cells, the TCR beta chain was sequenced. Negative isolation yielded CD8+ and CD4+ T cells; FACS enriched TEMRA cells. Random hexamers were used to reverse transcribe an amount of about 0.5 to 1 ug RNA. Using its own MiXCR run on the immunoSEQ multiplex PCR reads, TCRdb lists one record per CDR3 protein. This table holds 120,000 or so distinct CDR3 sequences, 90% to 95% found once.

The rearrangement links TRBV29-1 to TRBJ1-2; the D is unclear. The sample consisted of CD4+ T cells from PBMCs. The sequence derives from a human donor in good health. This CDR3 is CSVEDSAAYGYTF. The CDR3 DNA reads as TGCAGCGTTGAAGATTCCGCAGCCTATGGCTACACCTTC.